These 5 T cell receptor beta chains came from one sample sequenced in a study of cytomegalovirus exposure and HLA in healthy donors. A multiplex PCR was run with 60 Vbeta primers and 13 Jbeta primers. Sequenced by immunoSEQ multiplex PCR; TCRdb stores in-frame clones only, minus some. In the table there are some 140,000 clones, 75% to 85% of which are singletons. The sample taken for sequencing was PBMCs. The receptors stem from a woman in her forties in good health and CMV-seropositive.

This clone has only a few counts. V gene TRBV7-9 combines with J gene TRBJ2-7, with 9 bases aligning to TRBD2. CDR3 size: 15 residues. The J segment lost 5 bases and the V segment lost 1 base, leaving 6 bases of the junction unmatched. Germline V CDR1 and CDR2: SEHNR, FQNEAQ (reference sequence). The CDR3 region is CASSLGLAEADEQYF. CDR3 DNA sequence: TGTGCCAGCAGCTTAGGACTAGCGGAGGCTGACGAGCAGTACTTC.

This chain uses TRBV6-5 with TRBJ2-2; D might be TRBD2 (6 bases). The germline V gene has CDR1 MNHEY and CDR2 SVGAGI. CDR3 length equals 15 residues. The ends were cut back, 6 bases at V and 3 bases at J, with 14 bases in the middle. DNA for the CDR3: TGTGCCAGCAGAAAGGGACTGATAGACACCGGGGAGCTGTTTTTT. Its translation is CASRKGLIDTGELFF.

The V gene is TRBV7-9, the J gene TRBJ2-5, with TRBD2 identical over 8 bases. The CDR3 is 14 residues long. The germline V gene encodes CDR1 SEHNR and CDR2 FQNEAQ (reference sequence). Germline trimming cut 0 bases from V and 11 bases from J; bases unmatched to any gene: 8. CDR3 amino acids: CASSLASGMWEQYF. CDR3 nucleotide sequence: TGTGCCAGCAGCTTAGCTAGCGGGATGTGGGAGCAGTACTTC.

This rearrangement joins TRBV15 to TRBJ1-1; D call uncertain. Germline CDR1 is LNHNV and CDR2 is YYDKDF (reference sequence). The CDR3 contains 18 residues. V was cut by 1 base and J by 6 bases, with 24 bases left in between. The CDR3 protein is CATSRATASGYLGPEAFF. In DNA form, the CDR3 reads TGTGCCACCAGCAGAGCTACCGCCTCGGGGTACCTGGGTCCTGAAGCTTTCTTT.

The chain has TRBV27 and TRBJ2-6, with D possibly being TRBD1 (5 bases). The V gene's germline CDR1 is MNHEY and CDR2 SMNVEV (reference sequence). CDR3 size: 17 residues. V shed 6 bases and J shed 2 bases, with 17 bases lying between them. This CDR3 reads CASSPEGPGTGANVLTF. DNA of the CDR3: TGTGCCAGCAGCCCCGAAGGGCCAGGGACTGGGGCCAACGTCCTGACTTTC.